This T cell receptor beta chain was sequenced in a study of Graves' ophthalmopathy and Graves' hyperthyroidism. Orbital computed tomography, thyroid ultrasound, TRAb, serum thyroxine and clinical symptoms formed the basis of diagnosis. In germline, CDR1 is SQVTM, CDR2 ANQGSEA. Losses at the gene ends were 5 bases for V and 5 bases for J; bases not matched to a gene: 5. CDR3 length: 13 amino acids. Regarding this clonotype: The antigen remains undetermined.

RNA served as the template for amplifying TCR beta CDR3 regions. HTBI primers served in a first-round RT-PCR, which a second-round multiplex PCR followed. Using its own MiXCR run on the multiplex PCR reads, TCRdb lists one record per CDR3 protein. The sample records roughly 1.1 million distinct CDR3 sequences, roughly 35% being singletons. Study-wide results and limits: Appearing in blood as well were most expanded thyroid clonotypes above 0.001 frequency.

The receptor comes from an adult man with Graves' hyperthyroidism. The sequencing sample was made of peripheral blood or thyroid tissue (not recorded which). The chain uses TRBV29-1 and TRBJ1-4; 7 bases align to TRBD1. CDR3 sequence reads: CSVRDRQNEKLFF. CDR3 DNA sequence: TGCAGCGTTAGGGACAGACAAAATGAAAAACTGTTTTTT.